A single T cell receptor beta chain is shown here with its context. Its antigen is as yet unknown. The sample comes from a study of siplizumab effects on memory and regulatory T cells. Study-wide results and caveats: Roughly 80-95% of proliferating CD4+ or CD8+ clones defied assignment to a naive or memory phenotype. With siplizumab, mappable alloreactive CD4+ clones averaged roughly 72% Treg-derived, versus under 30% in controls.

Between the trimmed V and J ends, which lost 5 bases and 0 bases, there was a span of 2 bases. CDR3 size: 12 residues. CDR1 and CDR2 from the germline V gene are LNHDA and SQIVND (reference sequence). Sequenced by immunoSEQ multiplex PCR; TCRdb stores in-frame clones only, minus some. Here the sample spans some 65,000 clones, 88% being singletons. The chain couples TRBV19 to TRBJ1-5; D ambiguous. Material: Tregs sorted from blood. This TCR was sampled from a human donor in good health. The CDR3 nucleotides are TGTGCCAGTAGTTATAGCAATCAGCCCCAGCATTTT. Residues: CASSYSNQPQHF.